The 5 T cell receptor beta chains listed next were all sequenced from one sample in a study of blood T cell repertoires in COVID-19. Repertoires were generated with immunoSEQ multiplex PCR, while TCRdb's copy carries only in-frame clones and drops some. This sample has around 57,000 clones, with roughly 84% found just once. What was sequenced was peripheral blood. These receptors were obtained from a man between 50 and 59 years old with active COVID-19.

In this sample, this clone turned up once. Relative to the germline gene, one junction end is altered; a read error may explain this. The rearrangement uses TRBV6-2 or TRBV6-3 and TRBJ2-4, with D maybe TRBD2 (5 bases). The CDR3 length is 14 residues. Germline V gene sequence: CDR1 MNHEY, CDR2 SVGEGT. In DNA, the CDR3 is TGTGCCAGCAGTTACCCCTCTAACCGGGGAACTCCCAACTTC. Its translation is CASSYPSNRGTPNF.

This chain uses TRBV3-1 (or the pseudogene TRBV3-2) with TRBJ2-3; TRBD2 aligns across 14 bases. V lost 4 bases to trimming and J lost 6 bases; unmatched junction nucleotides: 0. Germline CDR1 reads LGHDT; CDR2 reads YNNKEL (reference sequence). This CDR3 is built from 14 residues. The CDR3 sequence: CASSRTSGGDTQYF. The DNA of the CDR3 is TGTGCCAGCAGCCGGACTAGCGGGGGGGATACGCAGTATTTT.

This clone was seen more than once but under ten times. The J gene is TRBJ1-5, the V gene TRBV15, with D tentatively TRBD1 (6 bases). The CDR3 is 15 residues long. V lost 1 base, J lost 0 bases, and 7 bases lay in between. Germline values: CDR1 LNHNV, CDR2 YYDKDF (reference sequence). DNA of the CDR3: TGTGCCACCAGCAGAGGAGGGGGTAGCAATCAGCCCCAGCATTTT. Its protein product is CATSRGGGSNQPQHF.

This clone has a handful of counts. The V and J genes are TRBV7-2 and TRBJ1-3; TRBD1 is a possible D gene (6 bases). CDR1 and CDR2 from the germline V gene are SGHTA and FQGNSA. This CDR3 has 15 residues. V was trimmed by 5 bases and J by 4 bases, leaving 15 bases between them. The chain's CDR3 is CASSRTGTEGNTIYF. In DNA form, the CDR3 reads TGTGCCAGCAGCAGAACAGGGACGGAAGGAAACACCATATATTTT.

This chain connects TRBV7-2 to TRBJ1-2, with 10 bases matching TRBD1. The V and J ends lost 5 bases and 2 bases, in that order; junction bases with no gene match: 17. The CDR3 sequence is 19 residues long. Per germline, CDR1 SGHTA and CDR2 FQGNSA. CDR3 nucleotide sequence: TGTGCCAGCAGCATCCCGGGACAGGGGACCACCTCTCGAAACTATGGCTACACCTTC. The encoded protein is CASSIPGQGTTSRNYGYTF.